The clone carrying this TCR beta chain was counted a single time. Its antigen is as yet unknown. Germline CDR1 LNHNV, CDR2 YYDKDF (reference sequence). The CDR3 runs 12 residues. The V and J ends lost 8 bases and 2 bases respectively, with 10 bases between them. The data belong to a study of blood T cells in healthy people across ages. Points from the study as a whole: Donor CMV status, an unknown factor, possibly confounded changes in expanded clonotypes. Unsorted PBMC material precluded a definitive naive versus antigen-experienced comparison.

Together with a sample-barcoded 5' primer, a J-beta primer mix was included in a second PCR lasting about 7 to 11 cycles. All cDNA molecules were each tagged by a template-switch adaptor with 12 random nucleotides. A single record per CDR3 protein comes from TCRdb applying MiXCR to the 5' RACE reads. The sample carries about a million distinct CDR3 sequences, less than 45% recorded once. This clonotype was obtained from a man between 18 and 29 years old in good health. The rearrangement links TRBV15 to TRBJ2-7, with a weak D call TRBD1 (6 bases). The sample consisted of blood. DNA for the CDR3: TGTGCCACCGGGGACAACCCCTACGAGCAGTACTTC. It codes for CATGDNPYEQYF.